This T cell receptor (beta chain) originates from a study of cytomegalovirus exposure and HLA in healthy donors. 13 Jbeta primers and 60 Vbeta primers were used for the PCR. In the study's own analysis: Among the unique TCR beta chains that a later analysis counted, about 79 million in all, 9.5 million to 11 million were shared. TCRdb's table, derived via immunoSEQ multiplex PCR, lists solely in-frame clones and lacks some. D and trimming come from the DNA, and the V and J calls and clone size come from that table. The sample consists of roughly 80,000 clones, 67% of them appearing once. With regard to this clone: Its antigen is still unknown.

Study-wide results and limits: Some V segments, including TRBV6-2 and TRBV6-3, were excluded as indistinguishable. In vitro confirmation showed three CMV-associated chains to be CMV antigen specific. With DRB1 most and HLA-C fewest, TCR association rates differed between HLA loci in a later analysis.

CDR3 length: 17 residues. V was pared by 5 bases and J by 4 bases, with 21 bases between. In germline, CDR1 is SGHAT, CDR2 FQNNGV. V and J are TRBV11-2 and TRBJ1-3; no clear D. The TCR originated in a woman aged 45-65 years in good health and CMV-seropositive. The sample was PBMCs. The CDR3 DNA reads as TGTGCCAGCAGCACCGCCCGGGCCTCGGGGAGGGGAAACACCATATATTTT. It specifies CASSTARASGRGNTIYF. Together with reference TRBV11-2 and TRBJ1-3, the CDR3 gives the full variable domain: EAGVAQSPRYKIIEKRQSVAFWCNPISGHATLYWYQQILGQGPKLLIQFQNNGVVDDSQLPKDRFSAERLKGVDSTLKIQPAKLEDSAVYLCASSTARASGRGNTIYFGEGSWLTVV.